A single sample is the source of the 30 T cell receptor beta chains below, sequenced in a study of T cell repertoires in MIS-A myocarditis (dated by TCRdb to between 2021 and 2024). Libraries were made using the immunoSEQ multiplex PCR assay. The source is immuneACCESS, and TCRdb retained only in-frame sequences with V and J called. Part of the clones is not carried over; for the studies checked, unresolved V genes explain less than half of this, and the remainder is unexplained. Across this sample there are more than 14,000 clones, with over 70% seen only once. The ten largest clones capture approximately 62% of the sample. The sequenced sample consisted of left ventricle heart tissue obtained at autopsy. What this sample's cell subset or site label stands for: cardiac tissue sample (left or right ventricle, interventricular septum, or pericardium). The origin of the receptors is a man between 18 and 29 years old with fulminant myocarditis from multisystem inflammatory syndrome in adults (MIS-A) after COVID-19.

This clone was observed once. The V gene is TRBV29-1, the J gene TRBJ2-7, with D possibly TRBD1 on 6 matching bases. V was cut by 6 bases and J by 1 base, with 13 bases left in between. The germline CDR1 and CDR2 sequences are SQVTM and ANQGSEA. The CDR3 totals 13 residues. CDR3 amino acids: CSVARDTSYEQYF. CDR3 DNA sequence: TGCAGCGTCGCCCGGGACACTTCCTACGAGCAGTACTTC.

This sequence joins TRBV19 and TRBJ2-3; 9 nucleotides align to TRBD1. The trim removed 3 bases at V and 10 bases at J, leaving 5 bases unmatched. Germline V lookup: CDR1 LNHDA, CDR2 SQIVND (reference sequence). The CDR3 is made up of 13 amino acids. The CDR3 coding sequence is TGTGCCAGTAGTATCGGGACAGGGCTAGCGCAGTATTTT. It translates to CASSIGTGLAQYF.

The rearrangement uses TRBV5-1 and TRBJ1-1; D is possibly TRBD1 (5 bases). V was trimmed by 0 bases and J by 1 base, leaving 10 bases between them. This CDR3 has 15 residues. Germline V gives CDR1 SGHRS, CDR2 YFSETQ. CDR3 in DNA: TGCGCCAGCAGCTTGGGGGGACGGGAGAACACTGAAGCTTTCTTT. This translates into CASSLGGRENTEAFF.

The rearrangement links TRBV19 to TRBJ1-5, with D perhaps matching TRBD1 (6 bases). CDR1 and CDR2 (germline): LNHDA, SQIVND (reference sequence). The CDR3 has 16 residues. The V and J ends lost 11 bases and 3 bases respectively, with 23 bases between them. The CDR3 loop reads CACNFQGGLINQPQHF. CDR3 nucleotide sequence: TGTGCCTGCAACTTCCAAGGGGGGTTGATCAATCAGCCCCAGCATTTT.

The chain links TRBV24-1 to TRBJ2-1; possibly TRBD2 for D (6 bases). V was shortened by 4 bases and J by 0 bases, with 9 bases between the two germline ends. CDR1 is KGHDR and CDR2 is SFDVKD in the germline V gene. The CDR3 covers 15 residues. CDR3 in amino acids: CATSDRGSSYNEQFF. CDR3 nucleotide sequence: TGTGCCACCAGTGACCGGGGGAGCTCCTACAATGAGCAGTTCTTC.

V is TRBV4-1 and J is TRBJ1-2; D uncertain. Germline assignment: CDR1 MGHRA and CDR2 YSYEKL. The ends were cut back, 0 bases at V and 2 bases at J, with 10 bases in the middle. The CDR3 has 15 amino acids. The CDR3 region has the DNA TGCGCCAGCAGCCAAGATCCCCCGGGGAACTATGGCTACACCTTC. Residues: CASSQDPPGNYGYTF.

For the CDR3, the DNA is TGTGCCAGCAGCTCAGAGGGACCTCGAGGCTATGGCTACACCTTC. Protein product: CASSSEGPRGYGYTF. The chain joins TRBV7-9 to TRBJ1-2, with D possibly matching TRBD1 (5 bases). The CDR3 sequence is 15 residues long. CDR1 and CDR2 (germline): SEHNR, FQNEAQ (reference sequence). V was clipped by 4 bases and J by 4 bases, with 16 bases between them. Variable domain in full (rest from reference TRBV7-9 and TRBJ1-2): DTGVSQNPRHKITKRGQNVTFRCDPISEHNRLYWYRQTLGQGPEFLTYFQNEAQLEKSRLLSDRFSAERPKGSFSTLEIQRTEQGDSAMYLCASSSEGPRGYGYTFGSGTRLTVV.

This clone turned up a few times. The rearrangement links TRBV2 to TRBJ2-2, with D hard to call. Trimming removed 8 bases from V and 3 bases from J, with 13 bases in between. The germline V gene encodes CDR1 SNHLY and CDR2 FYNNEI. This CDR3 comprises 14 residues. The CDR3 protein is CASQVVGDTGELFF. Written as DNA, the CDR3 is TGTGCCAGCCAGGTCGTCGGTGACACCGGGGAGCTGTTTTTT.

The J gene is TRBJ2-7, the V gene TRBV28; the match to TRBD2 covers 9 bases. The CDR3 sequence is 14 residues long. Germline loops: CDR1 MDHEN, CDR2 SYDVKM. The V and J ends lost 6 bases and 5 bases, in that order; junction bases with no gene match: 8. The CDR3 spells CASSLAGDINEQYF. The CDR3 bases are TGTGCCAGCAGCTTAGCGGGAGACATTAACGAGCAGTACTTC.

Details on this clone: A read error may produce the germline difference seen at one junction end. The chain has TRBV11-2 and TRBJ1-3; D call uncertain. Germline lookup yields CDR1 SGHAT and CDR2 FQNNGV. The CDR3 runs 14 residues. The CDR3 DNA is TGTGCCAGCAGCTTAACCATCTCTGGAAACATCATATATTTT. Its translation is CASSLTISGNIIYF.

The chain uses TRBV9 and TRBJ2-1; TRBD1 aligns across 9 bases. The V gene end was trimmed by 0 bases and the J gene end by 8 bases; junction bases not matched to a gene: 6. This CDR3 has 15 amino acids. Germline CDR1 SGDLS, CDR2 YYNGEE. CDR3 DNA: TGTGCCAGCAGCGTAGTGGGACAGGGTCCCCATGAGCAGTTCTTC. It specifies CASSVVGQGPHEQFF.

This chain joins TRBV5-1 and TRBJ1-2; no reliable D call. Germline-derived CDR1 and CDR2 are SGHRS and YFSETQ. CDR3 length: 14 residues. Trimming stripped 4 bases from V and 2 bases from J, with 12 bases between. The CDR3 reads CASSLPPPNYGYTF. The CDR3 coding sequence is TGCGCCAGCAGCCTTCCTCCCCCCAACTATGGCTACACCTTC. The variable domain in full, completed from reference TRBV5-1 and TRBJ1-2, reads KAGVTQTPRYLIKTRGQQVTLSCSPISGHRSVSWYQQTPGQGLQFLFEYFSETQRNKGNFPGRFSGRQFSNSRSEMNVSTLELGDSALYLCASSLPPPNYGYTFGSGTRLTVV.

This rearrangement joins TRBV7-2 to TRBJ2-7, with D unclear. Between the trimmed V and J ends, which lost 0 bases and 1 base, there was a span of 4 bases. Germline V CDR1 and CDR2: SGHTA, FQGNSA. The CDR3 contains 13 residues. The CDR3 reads CASSLAESYEQYF. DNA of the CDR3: TGTGCCAGCAGCTTAGCTGAATCCTACGAGCAGTACTTC. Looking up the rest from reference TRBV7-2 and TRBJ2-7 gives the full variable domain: GAGVSQSPSNKVTEKGKDVELRCDPISGHTALYWYRQSLGQGLEFLIYFQGNSAPDKSGLPSDRFSAERTGGSVSTLTIQRTQQEDSAVYLCASSLAESYEQYFGPGTRLTVT.

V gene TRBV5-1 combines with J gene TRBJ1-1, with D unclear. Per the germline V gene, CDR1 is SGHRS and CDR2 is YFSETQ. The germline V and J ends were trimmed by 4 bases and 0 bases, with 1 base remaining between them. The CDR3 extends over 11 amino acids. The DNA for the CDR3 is TGCGCCAGCAGCATGAACACTGAAGCTTTCTTT. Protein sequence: CASSMNTEAFF.

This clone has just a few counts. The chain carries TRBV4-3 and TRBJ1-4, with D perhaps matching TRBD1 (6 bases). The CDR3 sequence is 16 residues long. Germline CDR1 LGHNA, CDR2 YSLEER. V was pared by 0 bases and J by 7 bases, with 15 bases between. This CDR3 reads CASSQEYRAGCEKLFF. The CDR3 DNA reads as TGCGCCAGCAGCCAAGAATACAGGGCCGGTTGTGAAAAACTGTTTTTT.

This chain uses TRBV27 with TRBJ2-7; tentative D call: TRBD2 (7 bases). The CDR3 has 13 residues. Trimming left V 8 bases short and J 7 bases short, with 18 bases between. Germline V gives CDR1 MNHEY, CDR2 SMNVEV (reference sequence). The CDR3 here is CASSPLGGREQYF. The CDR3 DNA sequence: TGTGCCAGCTCCCCCCTCGGGGGGCGGGAGCAGTACTTC.

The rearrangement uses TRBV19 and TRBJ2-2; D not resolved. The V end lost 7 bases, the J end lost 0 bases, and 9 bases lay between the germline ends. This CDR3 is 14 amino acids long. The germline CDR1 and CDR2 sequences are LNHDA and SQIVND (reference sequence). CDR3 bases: TGTGCCAGTACCTACACCCCGAACACCGGGGAGCTGTTTTTT. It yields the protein CASTYTPNTGELFF.

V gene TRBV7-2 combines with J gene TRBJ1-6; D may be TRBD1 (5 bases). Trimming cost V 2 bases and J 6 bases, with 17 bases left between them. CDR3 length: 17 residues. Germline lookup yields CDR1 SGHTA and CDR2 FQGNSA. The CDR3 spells CASSLRGGDATNSPLHF. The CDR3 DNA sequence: TGTGCCAGCAGCTTAAGGGGAGGGGACGCTACTAATTCACCCCTCCACTTT.

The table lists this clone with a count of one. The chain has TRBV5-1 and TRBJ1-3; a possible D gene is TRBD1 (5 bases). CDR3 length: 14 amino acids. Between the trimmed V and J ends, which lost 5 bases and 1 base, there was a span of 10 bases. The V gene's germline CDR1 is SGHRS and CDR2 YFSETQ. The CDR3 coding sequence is TGCGCCAGCAGTTTTGGGGGATCTGGAAACACCATATATTTT. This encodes CASSFGGSGNTIYF.

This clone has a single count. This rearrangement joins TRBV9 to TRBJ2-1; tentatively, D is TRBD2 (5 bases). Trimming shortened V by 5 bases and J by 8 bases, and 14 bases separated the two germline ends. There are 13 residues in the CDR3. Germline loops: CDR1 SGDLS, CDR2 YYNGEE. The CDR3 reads CASSRSGSDEQFF. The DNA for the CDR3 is TGTGCCAGCAGTCGTAGTGGGAGCGATGAGCAGTTCTTC.

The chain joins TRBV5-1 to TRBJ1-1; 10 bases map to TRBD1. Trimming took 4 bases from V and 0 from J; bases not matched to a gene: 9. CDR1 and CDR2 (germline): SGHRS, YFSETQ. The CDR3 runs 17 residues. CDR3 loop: CASSPGQGGGMNTEAFF. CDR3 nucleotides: TGCGCCAGCAGCCCTGGACAGGGGGGAGGAATGAACACTGAAGCTTTCTTT.

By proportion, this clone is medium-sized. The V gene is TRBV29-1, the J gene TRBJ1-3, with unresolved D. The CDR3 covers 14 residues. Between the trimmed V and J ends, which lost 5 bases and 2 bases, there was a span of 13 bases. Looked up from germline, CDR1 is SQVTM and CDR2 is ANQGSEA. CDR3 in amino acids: CSVQDARAGNTIYF. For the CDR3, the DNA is TGCAGCGTTCAGGACGCGAGAGCTGGAAACACCATATATTTT.

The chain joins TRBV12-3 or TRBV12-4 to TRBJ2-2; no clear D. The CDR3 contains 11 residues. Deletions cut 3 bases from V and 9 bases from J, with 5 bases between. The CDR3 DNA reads TGTGCCAGCAGTTTGAAGCGGGAGCTGTTTTTT. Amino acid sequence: CASSLKRELFF.

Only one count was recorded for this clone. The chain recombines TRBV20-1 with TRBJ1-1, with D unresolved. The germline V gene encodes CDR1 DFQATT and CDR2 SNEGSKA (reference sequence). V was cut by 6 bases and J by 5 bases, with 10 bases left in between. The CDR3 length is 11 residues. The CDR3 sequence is CSAPDGTEAFF. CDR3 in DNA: TGCAGTGCCCCGGACGGAACTGAAGCTTTCTTT.

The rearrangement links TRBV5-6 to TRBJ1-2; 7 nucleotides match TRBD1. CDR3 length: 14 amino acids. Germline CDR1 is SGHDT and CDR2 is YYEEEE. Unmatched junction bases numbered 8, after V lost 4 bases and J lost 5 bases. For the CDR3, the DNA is TGTGCCAGCAGCGCGGGACAGTGGGGGTATGGCTACACCTTC. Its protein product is CASSAGQWGYGYTF.

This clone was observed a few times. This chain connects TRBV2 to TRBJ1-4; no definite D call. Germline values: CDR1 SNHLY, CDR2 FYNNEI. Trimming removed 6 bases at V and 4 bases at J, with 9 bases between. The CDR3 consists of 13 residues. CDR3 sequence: CASRLGSNEKLFF. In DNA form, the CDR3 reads TGTGCCAGCAGGCTTGGGAGTAATGAAAAACTGTTTTTT.

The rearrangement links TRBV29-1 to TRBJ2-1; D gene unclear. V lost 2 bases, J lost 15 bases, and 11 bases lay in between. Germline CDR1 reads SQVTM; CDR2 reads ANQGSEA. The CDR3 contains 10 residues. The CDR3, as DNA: TGCAGCGTTGAAATTGGGCATCGGTTCTTC. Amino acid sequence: CSVEIGHRFF.

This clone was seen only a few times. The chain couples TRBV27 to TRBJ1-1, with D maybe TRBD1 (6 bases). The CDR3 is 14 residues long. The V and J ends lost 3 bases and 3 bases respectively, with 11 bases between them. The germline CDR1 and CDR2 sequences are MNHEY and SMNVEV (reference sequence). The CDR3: CASSLGAFYTEAFF. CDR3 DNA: TGTGCCAGCAGTTTGGGGGCGTTTTACACTGAAGCTTTCTTT.

CDR3 nucleotide sequence: TGTGCCAGCAGTCTAGGGACTGCTGACTCCTACGAGCAGTACTTC. Its protein product is CASSLGTADSYEQYF. The chain links TRBV21-1 to TRBJ2-7; TRBD2 reflects the table's D call only, with no check against the DNA. TRBV21-1 is termed a pseudogene. The CDR3 has 15 amino acids.

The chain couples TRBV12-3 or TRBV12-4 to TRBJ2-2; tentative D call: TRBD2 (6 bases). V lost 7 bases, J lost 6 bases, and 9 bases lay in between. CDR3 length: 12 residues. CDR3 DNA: TGTGCCAGCACCTGGGGGGCCGGGGAGCTGTTTTTT. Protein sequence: CASTWGAGELFF.